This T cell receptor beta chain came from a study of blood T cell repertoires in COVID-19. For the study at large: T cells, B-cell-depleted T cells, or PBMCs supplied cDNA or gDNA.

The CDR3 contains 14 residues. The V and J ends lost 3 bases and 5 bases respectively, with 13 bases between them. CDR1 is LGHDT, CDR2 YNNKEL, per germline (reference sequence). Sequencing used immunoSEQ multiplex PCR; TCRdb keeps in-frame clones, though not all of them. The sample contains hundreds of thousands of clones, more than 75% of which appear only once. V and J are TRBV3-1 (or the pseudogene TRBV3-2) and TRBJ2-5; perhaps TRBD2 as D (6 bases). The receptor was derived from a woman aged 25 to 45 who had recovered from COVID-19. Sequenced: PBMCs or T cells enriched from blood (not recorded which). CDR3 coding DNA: TGTGCCAGCAGCCATGGAGGGTCGGAGGAGACCCAGTACTTC. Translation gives CASSHGGSEETQYF.